The clone carrying this T cell receptor (beta chain) was observed a handful of times. Its antigen is as yet unknown. Measured with immunoSEQ multiplex PCR; TCRdb has only the in-frame clones, and not every one. In the table there are about 1 million clones, approximately 70% of which are singletons. The entry originates in a study of shared clonotypes between healthy human individuals. As for the study in general: Donors, aged 18 to 49, were a couple of women and three men. Study results and caveats: The four-donor shared clonotypes exceeded non-shared clonotypes in generation probability, with non-shared ones scoring lower.

Everyone who donated was a Caucasian adult who lived in Nashville, Tennessee. This TCR derives from a man between 18 and 29 years old in good health. Sequencing used memory CD4+ T cells sorted from blood. Noted subset: CD45RA-negative fraction.

The CDR3 DNA reads TGTGCCATCAGTGAGTCTCGCGGCCAATCGGGAGAAGCTTTCTTT. As protein: CAISESRGQSGEAFF. The genes are TRBV10-3 and TRBJ1-1; D unresolved. V lost 0 bases and J lost 8, with 16 bases in between. From germline, CDR1 is ENHRY and CDR2 SYGVKD. There are 15 residues in the CDR3.